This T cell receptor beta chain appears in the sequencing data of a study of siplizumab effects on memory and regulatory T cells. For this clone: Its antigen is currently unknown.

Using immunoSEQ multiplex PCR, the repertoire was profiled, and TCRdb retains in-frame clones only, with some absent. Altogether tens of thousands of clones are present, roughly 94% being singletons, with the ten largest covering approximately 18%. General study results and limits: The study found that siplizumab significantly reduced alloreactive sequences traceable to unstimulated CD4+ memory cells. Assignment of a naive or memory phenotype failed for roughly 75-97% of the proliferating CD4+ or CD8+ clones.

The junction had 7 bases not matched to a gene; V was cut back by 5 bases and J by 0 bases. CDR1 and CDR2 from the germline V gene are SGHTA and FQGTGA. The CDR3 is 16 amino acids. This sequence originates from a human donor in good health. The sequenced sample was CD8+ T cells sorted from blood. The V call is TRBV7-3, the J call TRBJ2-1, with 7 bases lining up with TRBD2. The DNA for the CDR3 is TGTGCCAGCAGCCCCTCGGGCGGGAGCTCCTACAATGAGCAGTTCTTC. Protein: CASSPSGGSSYNEQFF.